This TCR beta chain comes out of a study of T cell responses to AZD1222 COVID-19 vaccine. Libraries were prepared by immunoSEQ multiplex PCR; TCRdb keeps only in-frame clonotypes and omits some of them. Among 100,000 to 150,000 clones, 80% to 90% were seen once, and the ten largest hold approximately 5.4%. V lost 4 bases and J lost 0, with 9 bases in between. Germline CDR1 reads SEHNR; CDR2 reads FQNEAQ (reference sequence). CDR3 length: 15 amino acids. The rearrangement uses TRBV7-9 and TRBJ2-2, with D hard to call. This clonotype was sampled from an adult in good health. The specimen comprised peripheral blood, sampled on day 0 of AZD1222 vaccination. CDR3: CASSSPPANTGELFF. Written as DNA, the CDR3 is TGTGCCAGCAGCTCCCCGCCAGCGAACACCGGGGAGCTGTTTTTT.